Each of the 8 T cell receptor beta chains below was sequenced from the same sample in a study of T cells expressing NK-cell markers. TCRdb reprocessed the 5' RACE reads, keeping one entry per CDR3 protein, no DNA. The sample yields approximately 420,000 distinct CDR3 sequences, of which the top ten take up approximately 11%. Sequencing was done on a sample of blood T cells: a sorted CD56 or NKG2C T cell subset, CD4+ or CD8+ T cells, or bulk PBMC T cells (not recorded which). The receptors shown here come from a woman aged 45-65 years in good health.

The chain recombines TRBV9 with TRBJ2-3; TCRdb's D call of TRBD2 is untestable without DNA. This CDR3 comprises 17 residues. Germline-derived CDR1 and CDR2 are SGDLS and YYNGEE. The CDR3 sequence is CASSESVGALGADTQYF.

This chain links TRBV5-1 with TRBJ1-5; there is no DNA to check the TCRdb D call of TRBD1. The CDR3 is 15 residues long. The germline V gene encodes CDR1 SGHRS and CDR2 YFSETQ. CDR3 protein: CASSLVPGRDQPQHF. Variable domain in full (rest from reference TRBV5-1 and TRBJ1-5): KAGVTQTPRYLIKTRGQQVTLSCSPISGHRSVSWYQQTPGQGLQFLFEYFSETQRNKGNFPGRFSGRQFSNSRSEMNVSTLELGDSALYLCASSLVPGRDQPQHFGDGTRLSIL.

The chain carries TRBV5-1 and TRBJ2-1. CDR3 length: 14 residues. The germline V gene has CDR1 SGHRS and CDR2 YFSETQ. CDR3 sequence reads: CASSLVSSYNEQFF. The variable domain in full, with the rest retrieved from reference TRBV5-1 and TRBJ2-1, is KAGVTQTPRYLIKTRGQQVTLSCSPISGHRSVSWYQQTPGQGLQFLFEYFSETQRNKGNFPGRFSGRQFSNSRSEMNVSTLELGDSALYLCASSLVSSYNEQFFGPGTRLTVL.

The rearrangement joins TRBV29-1 to TRBJ2-5. The CDR3 totals 12 residues. Germline V lookup: CDR1 SQVTM, CDR2 ANQGSEA. CDR3 amino acids: CSVGGNQETQYF. Using reference TRBV29-1 and TRBJ2-5 for the parts outside the CDR3, the full variable domain is SAVISQKPSRDICQRGTSLTIQCQVDSQVTMMFWYRQQPGQSLTLIATANQGSEATYESGFVIDKFPISRPNLTFSTLTVSNMSPEDSSIYLCSVGGNQETQYFGPGTRLLVL.

The chain joins TRBV19 to TRBJ2-4; with no DNA, the TCRdb D assignment of TRBD1 cannot be verified. CDR3 length: 19 amino acids. Germline V gene data show CDR1 as LNHDA and CDR2 as SQIVND (reference sequence). CDR3 loop: CASSISPTPRGPYKNIQYF.

The gene calls are TRBV20-1 and TRBJ2-1; as DNA is missing, the TRBD2 call by TCRdb cannot be tested. Germline CDR1 and CDR2: DFQATT and SNEGSKA (reference sequence). The CDR3 consists of 15 residues. CDR3 residues: CSARDLGGSHNEQFF.

The V call is TRBV24-1, the J call TRBJ2-1; the D gene TCRdb calls, TRBD1, cannot be checked with no DNA. This CDR3 region has 14 residues. Germline CDR1 is KGHDR and CDR2 is SFDVKD. The CDR3 sequence: CATSEWPRGSEQFF.

The chain joins TRBV10-2 to TRBJ2-7; TCRdb's D call of TRBD1 is untestable without DNA. Looked up from germline, CDR1 is WSHSY and CDR2 is SAAADI. This CDR3 comprises 18 residues. This chain's CDR3 is CASSVHWDRTLSNYEQYF.